The clone carrying this T cell receptor (beta chain) was detected a few times. What it binds is not known. Profiling relied on immunoSEQ multiplex PCR, and the TCRdb table lists in-frame clones only, not all of them. This table has approximately 17,000 clones, around 76% appearing once. The data were obtained in a study of neoadjuvant nivolumab and ipilimumab in lung cancer. Overall study findings and caveats: Higher pretherapy blood TCR richness went with higher resected-tumor richness.

The source of this sequence is an adult with non-small cell lung cancer. Sequenced material: tumor tissue, taken after neoadjuvant nivolumab, alone or with ipilimumab, at or shortly before surgery.

The CDR3 loop reads CAWSLQTGGTEAFF. The CDR3 coding sequence is TGTGCCTGGAGTTTGCAGACAGGGGGCACTGAAGCTTTCTTT. V gene TRBV30 combines with J gene TRBJ1-1; 9 positions match TRBD1. CDR3 length equals 14 residues. Trimming took 2 bases from V and 4 from J; bases not matched to a gene: 5. The germline V gene encodes CDR1 GTSNPN and CDR2 SVGIG (reference sequence).